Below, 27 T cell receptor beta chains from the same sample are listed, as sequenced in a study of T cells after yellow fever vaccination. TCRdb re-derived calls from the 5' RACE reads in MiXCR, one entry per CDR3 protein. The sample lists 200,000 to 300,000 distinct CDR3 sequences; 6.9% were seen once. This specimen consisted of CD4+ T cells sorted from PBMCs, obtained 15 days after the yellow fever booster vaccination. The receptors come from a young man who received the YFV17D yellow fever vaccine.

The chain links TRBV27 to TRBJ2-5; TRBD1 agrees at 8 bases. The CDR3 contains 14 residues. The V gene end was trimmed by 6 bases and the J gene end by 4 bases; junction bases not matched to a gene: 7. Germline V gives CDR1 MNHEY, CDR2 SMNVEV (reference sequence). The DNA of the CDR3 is TGTGCCAGCAGCCCCCTAGGGACAGGAGAGACCCAGTACTTC. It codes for CASSPLGTGETQYF.

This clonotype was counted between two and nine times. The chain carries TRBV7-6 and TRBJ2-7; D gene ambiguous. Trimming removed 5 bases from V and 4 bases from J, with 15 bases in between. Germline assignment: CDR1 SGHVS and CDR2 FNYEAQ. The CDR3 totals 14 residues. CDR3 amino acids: CASSQRLDGYEQYF. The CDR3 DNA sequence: TGTGCCAGCAGCCAACGACTCGATGGGTACGAGCAGTACTTC.

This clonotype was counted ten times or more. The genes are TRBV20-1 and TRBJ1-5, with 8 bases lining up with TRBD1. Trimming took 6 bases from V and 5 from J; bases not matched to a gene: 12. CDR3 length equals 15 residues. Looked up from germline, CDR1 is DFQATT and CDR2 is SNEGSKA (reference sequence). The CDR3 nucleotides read TGCAGTGCAAAGCCGGACAGGGATGCCTATCAGCCCCAGCATTTT. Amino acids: CSAKPDRDAYQPQHF.

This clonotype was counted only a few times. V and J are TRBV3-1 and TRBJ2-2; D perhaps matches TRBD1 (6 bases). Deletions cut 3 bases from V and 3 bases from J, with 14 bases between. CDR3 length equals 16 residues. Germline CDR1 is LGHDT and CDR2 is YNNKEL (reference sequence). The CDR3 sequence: CASSHRQVVDTGELFF. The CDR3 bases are TGTGCCAGCAGCCACCGACAGGTTGTTGACACCGGGGAGCTGTTTTTT.

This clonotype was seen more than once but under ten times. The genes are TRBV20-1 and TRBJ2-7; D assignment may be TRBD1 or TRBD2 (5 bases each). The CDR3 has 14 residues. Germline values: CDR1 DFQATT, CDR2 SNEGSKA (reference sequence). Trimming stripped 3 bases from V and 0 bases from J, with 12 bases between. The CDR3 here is CSASRAGSSYEQYF. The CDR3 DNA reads TGCAGTGCTAGTCGGGCAGGGAGCTCCTACGAGCAGTACTTC.

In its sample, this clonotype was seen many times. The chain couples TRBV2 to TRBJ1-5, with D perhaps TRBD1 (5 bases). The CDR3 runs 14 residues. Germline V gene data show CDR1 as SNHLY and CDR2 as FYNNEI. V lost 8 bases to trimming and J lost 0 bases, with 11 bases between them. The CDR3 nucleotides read TGTGCCAGCGGGGCGGGTCATAGCAATCAGCCCCAGCATTTT. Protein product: CASGAGHSNQPQHF.

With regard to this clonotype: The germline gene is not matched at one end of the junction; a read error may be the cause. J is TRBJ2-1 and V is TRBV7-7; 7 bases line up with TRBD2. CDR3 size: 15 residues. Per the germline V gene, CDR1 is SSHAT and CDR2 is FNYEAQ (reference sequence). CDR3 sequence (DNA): TGTGCTAGCAGCGACTCTAGCGGCTCCTACAATGAGCAGTTCTTC. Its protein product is CASSDSSGSYNEQFF.

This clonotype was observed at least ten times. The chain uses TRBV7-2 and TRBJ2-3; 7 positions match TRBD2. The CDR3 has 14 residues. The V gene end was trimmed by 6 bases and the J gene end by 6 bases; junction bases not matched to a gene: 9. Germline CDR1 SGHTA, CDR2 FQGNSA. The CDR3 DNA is TGTGCCAGCAGGGGCCTAGCGGCCTTGGATACGCAGTATTTT. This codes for CASRGLAALDTQYF.

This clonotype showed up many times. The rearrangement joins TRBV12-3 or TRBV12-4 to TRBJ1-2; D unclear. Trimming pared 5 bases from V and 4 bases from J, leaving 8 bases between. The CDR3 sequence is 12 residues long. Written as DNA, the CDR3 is TGTGCCAGCAGTACCGTGACCTATGGCTACACCTTC. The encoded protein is CASSTVTYGYTF.

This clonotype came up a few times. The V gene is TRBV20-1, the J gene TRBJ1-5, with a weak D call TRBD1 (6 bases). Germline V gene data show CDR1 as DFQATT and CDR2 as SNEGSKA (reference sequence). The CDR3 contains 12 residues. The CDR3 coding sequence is TGCTCTGCGTTGGGGAGGGGGCAGCCCCAGCATTTT. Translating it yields CSALGRGQPQHF.

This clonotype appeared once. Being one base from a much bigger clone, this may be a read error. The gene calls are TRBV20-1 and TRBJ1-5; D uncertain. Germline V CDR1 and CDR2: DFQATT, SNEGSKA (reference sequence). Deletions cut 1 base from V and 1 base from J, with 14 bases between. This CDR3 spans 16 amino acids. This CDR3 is CSARVLGGVSNQPQHF. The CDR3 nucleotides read TGCAGTGCTAGAGTTTTAGGTGGGGTGAGCAATCAGCCCCAGCATTTT.

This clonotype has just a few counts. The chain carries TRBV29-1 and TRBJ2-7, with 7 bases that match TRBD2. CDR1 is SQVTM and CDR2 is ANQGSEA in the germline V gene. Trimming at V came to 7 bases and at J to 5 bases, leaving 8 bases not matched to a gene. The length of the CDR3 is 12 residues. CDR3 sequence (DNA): TGCAGCGCTGGGGGGGGACGGAACGAGCAGTACTTC. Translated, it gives CSAGGGRNEQYF.

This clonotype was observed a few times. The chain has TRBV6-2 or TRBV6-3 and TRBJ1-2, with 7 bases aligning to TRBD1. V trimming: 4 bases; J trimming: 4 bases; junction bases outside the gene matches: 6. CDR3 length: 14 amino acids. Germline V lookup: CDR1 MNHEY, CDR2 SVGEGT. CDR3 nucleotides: TGTGCCAGCAGTTCGGCGGACAGGACCTATGGCTACACCTTC. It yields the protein CASSSADRTYGYTF.

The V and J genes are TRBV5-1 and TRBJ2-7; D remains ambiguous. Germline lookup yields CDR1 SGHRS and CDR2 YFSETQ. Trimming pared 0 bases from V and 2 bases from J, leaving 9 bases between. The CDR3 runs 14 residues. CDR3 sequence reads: CASSLDGPAYEQYF. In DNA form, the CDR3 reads TGCGCCAGCAGCTTGGACGGGCCAGCCTACGAGCAGTACTTC. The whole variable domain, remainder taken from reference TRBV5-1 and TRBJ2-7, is KAGVTQTPRYLIKTRGQQVTLSCSPISGHRSVSWYQQTPGQGLQFLFEYFSETQRNKGNFPGRFSGRQFSNSRSEMNVSTLELGDSALYLCASSLDGPAYEQYFGPGTRLTVT.

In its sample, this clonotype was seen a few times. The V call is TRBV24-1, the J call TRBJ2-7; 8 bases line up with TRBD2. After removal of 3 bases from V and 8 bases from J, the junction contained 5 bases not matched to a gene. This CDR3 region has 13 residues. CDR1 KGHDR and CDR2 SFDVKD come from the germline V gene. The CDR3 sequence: CATSDPGGKKQYF. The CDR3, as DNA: TGTGCCACCAGTGATCCGGGGGGGAAGAAGCAGTACTTC.

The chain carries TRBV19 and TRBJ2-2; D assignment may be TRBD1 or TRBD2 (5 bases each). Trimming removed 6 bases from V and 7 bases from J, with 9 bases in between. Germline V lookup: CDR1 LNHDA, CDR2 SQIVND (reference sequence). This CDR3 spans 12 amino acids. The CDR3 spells CASRPGGGELFF. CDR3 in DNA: TGTGCCAGTAGACCTGGGGGCGGGGAGCTGTTTTTT.

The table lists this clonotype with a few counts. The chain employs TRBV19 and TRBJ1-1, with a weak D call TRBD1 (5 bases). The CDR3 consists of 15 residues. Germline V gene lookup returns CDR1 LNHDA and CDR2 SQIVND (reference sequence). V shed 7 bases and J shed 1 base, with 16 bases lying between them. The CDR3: CASIDRGRANTEAFF. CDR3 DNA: TGTGCCAGTATCGACCGGGGGAGGGCGAACACTGAAGCTTTCTTT.

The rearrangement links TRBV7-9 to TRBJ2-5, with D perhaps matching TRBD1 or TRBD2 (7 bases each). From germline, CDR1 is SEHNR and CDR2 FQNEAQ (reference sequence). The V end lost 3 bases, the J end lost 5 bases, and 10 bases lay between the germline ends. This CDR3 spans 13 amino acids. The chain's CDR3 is CASSFQGGETQYF. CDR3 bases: TGTGCCAGCAGCTTTCAGGGGGGGGAGACCCAGTACTTC. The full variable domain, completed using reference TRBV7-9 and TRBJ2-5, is DTGVSQNPRHKITKRGQNVTFRCDPISEHNRLYWYRQTLGQGPEFLTYFQNEAQLEKSRLLSDRFSAERPKGSFSTLEIQRTEQGDSAMYLCASSFQGGETQYFGPGTRLLVL.

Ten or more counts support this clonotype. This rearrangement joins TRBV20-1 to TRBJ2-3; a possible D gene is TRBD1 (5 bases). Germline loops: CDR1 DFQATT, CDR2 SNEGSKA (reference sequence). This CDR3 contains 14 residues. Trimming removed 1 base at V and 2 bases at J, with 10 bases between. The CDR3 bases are TGCAGTGCTAGAGTGCAGGGCCTCACAGATACGCAGTATTTT. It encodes CSARVQGLTDTQYF.

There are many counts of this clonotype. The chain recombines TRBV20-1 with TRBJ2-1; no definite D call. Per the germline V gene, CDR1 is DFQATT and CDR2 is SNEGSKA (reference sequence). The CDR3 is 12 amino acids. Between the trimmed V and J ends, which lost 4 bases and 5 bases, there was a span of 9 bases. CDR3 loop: CSAILRNNEQFF. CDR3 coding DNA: TGCAGTGCTATACTCCGGAACAATGAGCAGTTCTTC.

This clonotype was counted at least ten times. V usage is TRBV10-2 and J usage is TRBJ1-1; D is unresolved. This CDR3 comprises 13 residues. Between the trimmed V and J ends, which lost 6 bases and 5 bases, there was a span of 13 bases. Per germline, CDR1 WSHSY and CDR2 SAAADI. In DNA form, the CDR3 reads TGCGCCAGCAGGGTTAATACGTTGACTGAAGCTTTCTTT. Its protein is CASRVNTLTEAFF.

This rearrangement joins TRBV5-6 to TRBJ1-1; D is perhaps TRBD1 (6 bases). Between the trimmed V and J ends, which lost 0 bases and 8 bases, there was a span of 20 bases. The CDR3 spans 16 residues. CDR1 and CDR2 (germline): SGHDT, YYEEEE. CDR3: CASSLGAGRGAPEAFF. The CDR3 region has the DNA TGTGCCAGCAGCTTGGGGGCGGGTCGGGGGGCCCCCGAAGCTTTCTTT. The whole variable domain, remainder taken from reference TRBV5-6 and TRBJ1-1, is DAGVTQSPTHLIKTRGQQVTLRCSPKSGHDTVSWYQQALGQGPQFIFQYYEEEERQRGNFPDRFSGHQFPNYSSELNVNALLLGDSALYLCASSLGAGRGAPEAFFGQGTRLTVV.

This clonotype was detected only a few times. CDR3 region: CAWSVNRETQYF. CDR3 in DNA: TGTGCCTGGAGTGTCAACCGAGAGACCCAGTACTTC. The chain uses TRBV30 and TRBJ2-5, with D unclear. The CDR3 runs to 12 residues. Germline lookup yields CDR1 GTSNPN and CDR2 SVGIG (reference sequence). Trimming removed 0 bases from V and 4 bases from J, with 6 bases in between. Combining the CDR3 with reference TRBV30 and TRBJ2-5 gives the whole variable domain SQTIHQWPATLVQPVGSPLSLECTVEGTSNPNLYWYRQAAGRGLQLLFYSVGIGQISSEVPQNLSASRPQDRQFILSSKKLLLSDSGFYLCAWSVNRETQYFGPGTRLLVL.

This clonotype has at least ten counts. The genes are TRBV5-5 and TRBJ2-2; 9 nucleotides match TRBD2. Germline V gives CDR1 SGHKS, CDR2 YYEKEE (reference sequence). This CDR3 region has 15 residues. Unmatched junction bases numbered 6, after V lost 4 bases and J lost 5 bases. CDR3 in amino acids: CASSPSGMETGELFF. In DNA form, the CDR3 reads TGTGCCAGCAGCCCTAGCGGGATGGAAACCGGGGAGCTGTTTTTT.

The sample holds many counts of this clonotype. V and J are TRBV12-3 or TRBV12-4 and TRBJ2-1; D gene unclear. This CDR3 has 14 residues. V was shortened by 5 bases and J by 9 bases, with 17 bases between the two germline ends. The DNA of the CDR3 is TGTGCCAGCAGTCCGGGTCTCGGTATCGGTGAGCAGTTCTTC. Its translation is CASSPGLGIGEQFF.

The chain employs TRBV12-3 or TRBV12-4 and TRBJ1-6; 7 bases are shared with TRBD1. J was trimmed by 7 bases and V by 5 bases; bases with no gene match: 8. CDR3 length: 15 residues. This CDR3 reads CASSPGQELNSPLHF. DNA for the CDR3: TGTGCCAGCAGTCCCGGACAGGAGCTCAATTCACCCCTCCACTTT.

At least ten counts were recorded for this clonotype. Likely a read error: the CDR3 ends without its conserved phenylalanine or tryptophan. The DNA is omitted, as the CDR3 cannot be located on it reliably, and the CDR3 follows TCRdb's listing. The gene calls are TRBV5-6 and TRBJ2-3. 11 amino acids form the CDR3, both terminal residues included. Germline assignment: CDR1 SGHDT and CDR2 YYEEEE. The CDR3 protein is CASSFGTHWVV.